The present T cell receptor (beta chain) was sequenced within a study of blood T cells in healthy people across ages. CDR1 is SGHRS and CDR2 is YFSETQ in the germline V gene. There are 14 residues in the CDR3. J lost 5 bases, V lost 3 bases, and 3 bases had no gene match. Together with a sample-barcoded 5' primer, a J-beta primer mix was included in a second PCR lasting about 7 to 11 cycles. CDR3-containing paired-end reads numbering at least 2.5 million came from each sample. One entry per CDR3 protein, called by TCRdb with MiXCR from the 5' RACE reads. The sample yields approximately 350,000 distinct CDR3 sequences, about 52% seen once. A word on this clonotype: What it binds is unknown.

The study, taken as a whole, reports: Considered underestimates were the diversity estimates obtained from one million T cells. Naive CD4+ cells and diversity were both higher in long-lived donors than in aged donors.

The sample was blood. The receptor's source is a man aged 60-69 years in good health. This chain joins TRBV5-1 and TRBJ1-2; 11 bases match TRBD1. The CDR3 DNA reads as TGCGCCAGCAGCTCCGGACAGGGGGCATATGGCTACACCTTC. The encoded protein is CASSSGQGAYGYTF.